Shown below are 17 T cell receptor beta chains from a single sample sequenced in a study of blood T cell repertoires in COVID-19. TCRdb's table, derived via immunoSEQ multiplex PCR, lists solely in-frame clones and lacks some. Among 140,000 to 150,000 clones listed, 87% were seen once. Input material: peripheral blood. The source of these receptors is a woman between 50 and 59 years old with acute or convalescent COVID-19.

To note about this clone: Compared with germline, one end of the junction differs, possibly owing to a read error. This chain links TRBV4-2 with TRBJ1-5, with no clear D. CDR3 length: 15 amino acids. Per germline, CDR1 LGHNA and CDR2 YNFKEQ. CDR3 region: CASNQVGGLRKPQHF. The CDR3 coding sequence is TGTGCCAGCAACCAAGTGGGAGGGTTACGCAAGCCCCAGCATTTT.

This clone was recorded a few times. Within the sample, other DNA sequences also encode this same CDR3. The chain is built from TRBV6-5 and TRBJ2-1; a weak D match, TRBD2 (6 bases). From germline, CDR1 is MNHEY and CDR2 SVGAGI. This CDR3 comprises 11 residues. V was pared by 6 bases and J by 8 bases, with 8 bases between. In DNA form, the CDR3 reads TGTGCCAGCAGGGGACTGGATGAGCAGTTCTTC. This sequence encodes CASRGLDEQFF.

On this clone: This sample includes further DNA sequences coding for the same CDR3. The J gene is TRBJ2-5, the V gene TRBV7-2, with 11 bases matching TRBD2. Trimming removed 2 bases from V and 5 bases from J; junction bases left unmatched: 4. Per germline, CDR1 SGHTA and CDR2 FQGNSA. This CDR3 has 15 amino acids. CDR3 residues: CASSLLAGGVETQYF. CDR3 sequence (DNA): TGTGCCAGCAGCTTACTAGCGGGAGGTGTGGAGACCCAGTACTTC.

The gene calls are TRBV18 and TRBJ2-6; TRBD1 aligns across 10 bases. CDR1 is KGHSH, CDR2 LQKENI, per germline. Unmatched junction bases numbered 6, after V lost 4 bases and J lost 0 bases. The length of the CDR3 is 18 residues. The CDR3 reads CASSRRDRGPSGANVLTF. CDR3 nucleotides: TGTGCCAGCTCACGCCGGGACAGGGGCCCCTCTGGGGCCAACGTCCTGACTTTC. The complete variable domain, with remaining parts taken from reference TRBV18 and TRBJ2-6, reads NAGVMQNPRHLVRRRGQEARLRCSPMKGHSHVYWYRQLPEEGLKFMVYLQKENIIDESGMPKERFSAEFPKEGPSILRIQQVVRGDSAAYFCASSRRDRGPSGANVLTFGAGSRLTVL.

The chain couples TRBV18 to TRBJ1-2; 8 bases map to TRBD1. Germline V CDR1 and CDR2: KGHSH, LQKENI. The CDR3 is 16 residues long. V lost 5 bases, J lost 7 bases, and 15 bases stayed unmatched. The CDR3 sequence: CASSLTTGEILGGYTF. The CDR3 coding sequence is TGTGCCAGCTCATTAACGACAGGGGAGATCTTGGGTGGCTACACCTTC.

The chain employs TRBV30 and TRBJ1-5; 9 positions agree with TRBD1. V shed 3 bases, J shed 7 bases, and the junction held 7 bases outside the gene matches. Germline assignment: CDR1 GTSNPN and CDR2 SVGIG (reference sequence). CDR3 length: 14 amino acids. The CDR3 here is CAWSPGTGYQPQHF. In DNA form, the CDR3 reads TGTGCCTGGAGCCCCGGGACAGGGTACCAGCCCCAGCATTTT. The whole variable domain, filled in from reference TRBV30 and TRBJ1-5, reads SQTIHQWPATLVQPVGSPLSLECTVEGTSNPNLYWYRQAAGRGLQLLFYSVGIGQISSEVPQNLSASRPQDRQFILSSKKLLLSDSGFYLCAWSPGTGYQPQHFGDGTRLSIL.

The genes are TRBV2 and TRBJ2-5, with 12 nucleotides matching TRBD2. Trimming cost V 1 base and J 1 base; bases outside gene matches: 4. Per the germline V gene, CDR1 is SNHLY and CDR2 is FYNNEI. The CDR3 length is 17 residues. Written as DNA, the CDR3 is TGTGCCAGCAGTGAAGGGACTAGCGGGAATAGCCAAGAGACCCAGTACTTC. It encodes CASSEGTSGNSQETQYF.

The gene calls are TRBV5-4 and TRBJ2-7, with TRBD2 as a possible D gene (6 bases). Germline V gene data show CDR1 as SGHNT and CDR2 as YYREEE (reference sequence). Trimming removed 0 bases from V and 4 bases from J, with 8 bases in between. The CDR3 has 13 residues. The CDR3 DNA sequence: TGTGCCAGCAGCTTGGAGGGAGGTTACGAGCAGTACTTC. Its translation is CASSLEGGYEQYF.

The rearrangement links TRBV6-1 to TRBJ1-5; possibly TRBD1 for D (6 bases). This CDR3 contains 15 residues. Germline values: CDR1 MNHNS, CDR2 SASEGT. V was clipped by 2 bases and J by 2 bases, with 10 bases between them. CDR3 in amino acids: CASSEWSGGNQPQHF. CDR3 coding DNA: TGTGCCAGCAGTGAATGGTCAGGGGGCAATCAGCCCCAGCATTTT.

Written as DNA, the CDR3 is TGTGCCAGTAAGGGGTTGCGGCTAGTTGAAGATACGCAGTATTTT. Protein product: CASKGLRLVEDTQYF. The rearrangement links TRBV19 to TRBJ2-3; tentative D call: TRBD1 (5 bases). Deletions cut 7 bases from V and 5 bases from J, with 19 bases between. Germline loops: CDR1 LNHDA, CDR2 SQIVND (reference sequence). The CDR3 runs 15 residues. Full variable domain (outside the CDR3, taken from reference TRBV19 and TRBJ2-3): DGGITQSPKYLFRKEGQNVTLSCEQNLNHDAMYWYRQDPGQGLRLIYYSQIVNDFQKGDIAEGYSVSREKKESFPLTVTSAQKNPTAFYLCASKGLRLVEDTQYFGPGTRLTVL.

The chain is built from TRBV7-8 and TRBJ2-1, with 8 bases matching TRBD2. Germline V gives CDR1 SGHVS, CDR2 FQNEAQ. J gave up 1 base and V 2 bases, and 10 bases lay outside the gene matches. This CDR3 spans 18 amino acids. DNA of the CDR3: TGTGCCAGCAGCTTAAGTTTCGAGCGGGAGACGTCCTACAATGAGCAGTTCTTC. Its protein is CASSLSFERETSYNEQFF.

The V call is TRBV5-4, the J call TRBJ2-5; TRBD2 might be the D (7 bases). This CDR3 has 15 residues. Germline values: CDR1 SGHNT, CDR2 YYREEE (reference sequence). V lost 0 bases to trimming and J lost 2 bases, with 11 bases between them. The CDR3 coding sequence is TGTGCCAGCAGCTTGGGCGGGGGCAGGCAAGAGACCCAGTACTTC. Translated, it gives CASSLGGGRQETQYF.

This clone was recorded only once. This chain connects TRBV11-2 to TRBJ1-6; D unresolved. Germline values: CDR1 SGHAT, CDR2 FQNNGV. Trimming left V 1 base short and J 0 bases short, with 7 bases between. This CDR3 region has 16 residues. The DNA for the CDR3 is TGTGCCAGCAGCTTAGGTCGGAGCTCCTATAATTCACCCCTCCACTTT. Translated: CASSLGRSSYNSPLHF.

This chain links TRBV24-1 with TRBJ2-3, with 9 bases that match TRBD2. The CDR3 spans 16 residues. V dropped 4 bases and J dropped 0; count of bases not matched to a gene: 4. CDR1 KGHDR and CDR2 SFDVKD come from the germline V gene. The CDR3 is CATSDPSGGSTDTQYF. DNA of the CDR3: TGTGCCACCAGTGACCCCAGCGGGGGGAGCACAGATACGCAGTATTTT.

The chain joins TRBV12-2 to TRBJ2-7; the table's D call, TRBD2, was not checked against the DNA. TRBV12-2 has pseudogene status. The CDR3 length is 15 residues. The CDR3 DNA reads TGTGCAAGTCGCGGGACTAGCGGGGACTCCTACGAGCAGTACTTC. Translated, it gives CASRGTSGDSYEQYF.

The chain's CDR3 is CASNHQGPGSPLHF. The CDR3 DNA reads as TGTGCCAGCAACCACCAGGGTCCCGGGTCACCCCTCCACTTT. This chain uses TRBV5-8 with TRBJ1-6; possible D gene TRBD1, 5 bases. Germline loops: CDR1 SGHTS, CDR2 YDEGEE. The CDR3 loop spans 14 amino acids. Trimming stripped 6 bases from V and 10 bases from J, with 17 bases between.

This clone has just one count. The rearrangement uses TRBV24-1 and TRBJ2-5; TRBD2 matches 15 bases. The CDR3 length is 17 residues. The V gene's germline CDR1 is KGHDR and CDR2 SFDVKD. With V trimmed by 3 bases and J by 5 bases, 6 bases remained unmatched. The CDR3 DNA is TGTGCCACCAGTGATGGACTAGCGGGAGGGCCGTGGGAGACCCAGTACTTC. It yields the protein CATSDGLAGGPWETQYF.